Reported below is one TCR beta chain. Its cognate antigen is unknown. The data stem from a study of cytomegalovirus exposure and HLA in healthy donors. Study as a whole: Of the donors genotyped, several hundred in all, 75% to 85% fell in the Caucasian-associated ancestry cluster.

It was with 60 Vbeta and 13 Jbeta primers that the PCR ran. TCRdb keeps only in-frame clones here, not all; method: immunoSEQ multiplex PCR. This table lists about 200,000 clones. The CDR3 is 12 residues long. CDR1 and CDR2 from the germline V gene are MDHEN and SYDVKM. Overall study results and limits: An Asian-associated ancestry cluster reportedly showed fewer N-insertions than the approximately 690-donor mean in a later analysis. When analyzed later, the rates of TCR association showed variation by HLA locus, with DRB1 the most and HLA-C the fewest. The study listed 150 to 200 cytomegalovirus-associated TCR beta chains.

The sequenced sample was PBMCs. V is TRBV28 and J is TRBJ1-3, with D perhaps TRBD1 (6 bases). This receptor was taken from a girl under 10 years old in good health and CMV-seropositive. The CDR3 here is CGTANPGNTIYF. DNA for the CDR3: TGTGGGACAGCCAATCCCGGAAACACCATATATTTT.